This entry describes one T cell receptor (beta chain). This table comes from immunoSEQ multiplex PCR, and its TCRdb copy is limited to in-frame clones, with some not included. Seen here are 150,000 to 200,000 clones, around 90% observed once, and the top ten hold approximately 2.2%. This CDR3 contains 15 residues. The J segment lost 4 bases and the V segment lost 2 bases, leaving 5 bases of the junction unmatched. Germline V lookup: CDR1 SGHTS, CDR2 YDEGEE. The data originate from a study of blood T cell repertoires in COVID-19. The source of this sequence is a woman in her twenties or thirties who had recovered from COVID-19. V and J are TRBV5-8 and TRBJ2-7; TRBD2 agrees at 11 bases. Sequenced input: PBMCs or T cells enriched from blood (not recorded which). CDR3 loop: CASSLGLAGSYEQYF. CDR3 nucleotides: TGTGCCAGCAGCTTAGGACTAGCGGGTTCTTACGAGCAGTACTTC.